This T cell receptor beta chain was identified during a study of early T cells in non-severe SARS-CoV-2 infection. Study details: Bulk RNA from unsorted whole blood was sequenced; chains were unpaired. General study findings and limits: Anti-spike CD8 specificities were favored by VDJdb matching, whose results missed private and CD4 specificities.

In the library, individual cDNA molecules carried attached unique molecular identifiers. TCRdb called the 5' RACE reads again in MiXCR, with one record for every CDR3 protein. The sample contains fewer than 85,000 distinct CDR3 sequences, about 12% of which appear only once. There are many counts of this clonotype. Antigen unknown. Losses at the gene ends were 0 bases for V and 7 bases for J; bases not matched to a gene: 13. The CDR3 sequence is 16 residues long. The germline V gene encodes CDR1 SGHRS and CDR2 YFSETQ. This TCR came from an adult who was a healthcare worker with PCR-confirmed SARS-CoV-2 infection or an uninfected control (not recorded which). Sample: whole blood. V gene TRBV5-1 combines with J gene TRBJ2-7; 7 nucleotides line up with TRBD1. In DNA form, the CDR3 reads TGCGCCAGCAGCTTGGACGGCCGACAGGGTCGTCGGGAGCAGTACTTC. Amino acid sequence: CASSLDGRQGRREQYF.